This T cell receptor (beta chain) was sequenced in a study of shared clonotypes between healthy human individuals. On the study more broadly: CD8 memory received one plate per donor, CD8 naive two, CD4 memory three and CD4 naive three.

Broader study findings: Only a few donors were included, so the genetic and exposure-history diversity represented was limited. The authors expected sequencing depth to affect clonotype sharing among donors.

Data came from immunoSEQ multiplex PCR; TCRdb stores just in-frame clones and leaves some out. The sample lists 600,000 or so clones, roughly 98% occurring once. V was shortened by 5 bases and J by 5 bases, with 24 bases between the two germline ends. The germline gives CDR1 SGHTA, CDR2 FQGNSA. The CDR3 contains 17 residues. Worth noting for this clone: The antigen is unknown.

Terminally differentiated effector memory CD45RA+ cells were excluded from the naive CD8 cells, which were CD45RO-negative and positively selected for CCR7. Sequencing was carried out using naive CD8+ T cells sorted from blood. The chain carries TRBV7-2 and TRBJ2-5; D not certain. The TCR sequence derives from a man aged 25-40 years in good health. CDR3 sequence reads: CASSPIIIGAVEETQYF. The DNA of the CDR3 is TGTGCCAGCAGCCCAATCATTATTGGAGCTGTGGAGGAGACCCAGTACTTC. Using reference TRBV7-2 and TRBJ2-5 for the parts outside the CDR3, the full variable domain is GAGVSQSPSNKVTEKGKDVELRCDPISGHTALYWYRQSLGQGLEFLIYFQGNSAPDKSGLPSDRFSAERTGGSVSTLTIQRTQQEDSAVYLCASSPIIIGAVEETQYFGPGTRLLVL.